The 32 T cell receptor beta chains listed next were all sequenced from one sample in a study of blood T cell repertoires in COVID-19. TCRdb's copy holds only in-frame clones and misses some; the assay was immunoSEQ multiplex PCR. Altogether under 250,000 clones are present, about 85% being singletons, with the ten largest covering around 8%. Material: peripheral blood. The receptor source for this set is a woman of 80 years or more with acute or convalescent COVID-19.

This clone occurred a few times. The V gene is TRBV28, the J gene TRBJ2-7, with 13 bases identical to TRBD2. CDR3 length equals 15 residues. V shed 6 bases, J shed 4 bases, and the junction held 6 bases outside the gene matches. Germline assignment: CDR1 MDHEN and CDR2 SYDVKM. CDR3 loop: CASRETSGRGYEQYF. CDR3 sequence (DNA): TGTGCCAGCAGGGAAACTAGCGGGAGGGGGTACGAGCAGTACTTC.

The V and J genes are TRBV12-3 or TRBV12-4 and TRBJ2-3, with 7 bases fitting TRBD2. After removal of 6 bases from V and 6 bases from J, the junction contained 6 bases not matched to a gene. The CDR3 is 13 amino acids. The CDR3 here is CASSTRGSDTQYF. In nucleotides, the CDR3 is TGTGCCAGCAGCACGCGGGGGTCTGATACGCAGTATTTT.

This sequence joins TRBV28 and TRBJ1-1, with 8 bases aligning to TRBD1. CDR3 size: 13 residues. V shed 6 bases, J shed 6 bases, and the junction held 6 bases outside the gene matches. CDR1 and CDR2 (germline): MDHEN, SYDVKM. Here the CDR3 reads CASRLPGGAEAFF. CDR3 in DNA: TGTGCCAGCAGACTCCCAGGGGGCGCTGAAGCTTTCTTT. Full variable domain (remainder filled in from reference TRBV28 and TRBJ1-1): DVKVTQSSRYLVKRTGEKVFLECVQDMDHENMFWYRQDPGLGLRLIYFSYDVKMKEKGDIPEGYSVSREKKERFSLILESASTNQTSMYLCASRLPGGAEAFFGQGTRLTVV.

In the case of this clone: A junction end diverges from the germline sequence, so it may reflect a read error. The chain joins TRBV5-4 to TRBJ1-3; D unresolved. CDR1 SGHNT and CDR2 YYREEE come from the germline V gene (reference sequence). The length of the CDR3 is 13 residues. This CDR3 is CATSRSSGNTIYF. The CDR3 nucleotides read TGTGCCACCAGCCGGAGCTCTGGAAACACCATATATTTT.

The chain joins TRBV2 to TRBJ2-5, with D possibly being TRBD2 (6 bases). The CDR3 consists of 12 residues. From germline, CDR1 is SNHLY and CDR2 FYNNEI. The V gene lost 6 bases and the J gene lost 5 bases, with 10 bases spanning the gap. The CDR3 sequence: CASRPEGETQYF. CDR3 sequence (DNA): TGTGCCAGCAGACCGGAGGGGGAGACCCAGTACTTC.

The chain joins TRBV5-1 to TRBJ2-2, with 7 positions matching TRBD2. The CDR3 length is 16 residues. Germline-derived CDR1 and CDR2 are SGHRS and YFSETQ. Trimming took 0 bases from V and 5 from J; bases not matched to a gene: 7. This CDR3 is CASSLDLAARTGELFF. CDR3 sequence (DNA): TGCGCCAGCAGCTTGGATCTAGCGGCAAGGACCGGGGAGCTGTTTTTT. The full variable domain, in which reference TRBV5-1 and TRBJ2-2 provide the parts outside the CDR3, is KAGVTQTPRYLIKTRGQQVTLSCSPISGHRSVSWYQQTPGQGLQFLFEYFSETQRNKGNFPGRFSGRQFSNSRSEMNVSTLELGDSALYLCASSLDLAARTGELFFGEGSRLTVL.

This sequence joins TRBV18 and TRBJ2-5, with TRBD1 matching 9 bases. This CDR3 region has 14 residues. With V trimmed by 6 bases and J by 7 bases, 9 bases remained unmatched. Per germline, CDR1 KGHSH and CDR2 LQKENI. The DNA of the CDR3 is TGTGCCAGCTCCGGGACAGGGAAGGACGGGACCCAGTACTTC. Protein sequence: CASSGTGKDGTQYF.

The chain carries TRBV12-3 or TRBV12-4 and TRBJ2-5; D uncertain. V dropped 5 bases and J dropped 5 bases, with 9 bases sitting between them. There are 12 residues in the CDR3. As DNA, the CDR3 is TGTGCCAGCAGTAATCCCCGGGAGACCCAGTACTTC. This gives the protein CASSNPRETQYF.

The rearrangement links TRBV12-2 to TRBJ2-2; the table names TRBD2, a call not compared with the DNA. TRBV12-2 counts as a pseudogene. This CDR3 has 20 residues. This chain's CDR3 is CASRLGVPLISSDFRGELFF. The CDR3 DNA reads TGTGCAAGTCGCTTAGGTGTTCCCTTAATCTCTAGCGACTTTAGGGGGGAGCTGTTTTTT.

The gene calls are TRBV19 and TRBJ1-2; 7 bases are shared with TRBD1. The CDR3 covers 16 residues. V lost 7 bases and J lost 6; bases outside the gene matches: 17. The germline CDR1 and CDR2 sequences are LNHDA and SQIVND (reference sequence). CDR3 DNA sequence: TGTGCCAGTACCCCAAGGGTCCGCAGGGGGTTAGATGGCTACACCTTC. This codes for CASTPRVRRGLDGYTF.

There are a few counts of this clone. This CDR3 is CASSQTPDFSVEQYF. In DNA form, the CDR3 reads TGTGCCAGCAGCCAAACACCGGACTTTTCCGTCGAGCAGTACTTC. The chain employs TRBV3-1 (or the pseudogene TRBV3-2) and TRBJ2-7, with D perhaps matching TRBD2 (5 bases). Trimming took off 2 bases at V and 6 bases at J, with 17 bases between the two ends. The germline CDR1 and CDR2 sequences are LGHDT and YNNKEL (reference sequence). The CDR3 sequence is 15 residues long.

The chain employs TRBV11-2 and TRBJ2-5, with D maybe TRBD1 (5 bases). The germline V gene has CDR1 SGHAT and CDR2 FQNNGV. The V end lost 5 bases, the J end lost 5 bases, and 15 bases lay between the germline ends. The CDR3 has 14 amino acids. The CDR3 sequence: CASSTLGLGETQYF. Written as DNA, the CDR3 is TGTGCCAGCAGCACGTTGGGGCTCGGGGAGACCCAGTACTTC.

The CDR3 is CASSQEGLAHNEQFF. CDR3 nucleotides: TGTGCCAGCAGCCAAGAGGGACTAGCTCACAATGAGCAGTTCTTC. J is TRBJ2-1 and V is TRBV3-1 (or the pseudogene TRBV3-2); 9 nucleotides align to TRBD2. This CDR3 has 15 residues. Trimming at V came to 0 bases and at J to 5 bases, leaving 2 bases not matched to a gene. Germline V CDR1 and CDR2: LGHDT, YNNKEL (reference sequence).

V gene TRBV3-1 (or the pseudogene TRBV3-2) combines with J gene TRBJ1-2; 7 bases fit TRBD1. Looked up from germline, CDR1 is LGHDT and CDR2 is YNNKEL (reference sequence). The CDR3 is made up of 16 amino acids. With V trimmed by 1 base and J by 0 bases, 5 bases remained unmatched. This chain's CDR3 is CASSQAPTGANYGYTF. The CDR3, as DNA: TGTGCCAGCAGCCAAGCTCCCACAGGGGCTAACTATGGCTACACCTTC.

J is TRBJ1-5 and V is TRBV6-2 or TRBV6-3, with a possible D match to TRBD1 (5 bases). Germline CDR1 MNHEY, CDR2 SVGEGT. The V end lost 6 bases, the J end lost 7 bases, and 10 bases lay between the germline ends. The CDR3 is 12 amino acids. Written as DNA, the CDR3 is TGTGCCAGCAGCCTCAGGGTCCAGCCCCAGCATTTT. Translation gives CASSLRVQPQHF.

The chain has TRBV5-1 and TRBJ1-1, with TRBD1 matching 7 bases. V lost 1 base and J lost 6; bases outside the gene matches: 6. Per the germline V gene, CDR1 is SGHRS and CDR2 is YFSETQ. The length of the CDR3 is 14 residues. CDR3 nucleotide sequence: TGCGCCAGCAGCTTGACACAGGGGCGGTCTGAAGCTTTCTTT. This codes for CASSLTQGRSEAFF.

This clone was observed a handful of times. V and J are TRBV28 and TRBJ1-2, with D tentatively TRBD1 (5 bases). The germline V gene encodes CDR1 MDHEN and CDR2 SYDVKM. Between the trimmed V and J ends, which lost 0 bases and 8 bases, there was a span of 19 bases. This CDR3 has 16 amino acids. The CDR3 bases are TGTGCCAGCAGTTTATGGCCCATAGTTACAGGAGACGGCTACACCTTC. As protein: CASSLWPIVTGDGYTF.

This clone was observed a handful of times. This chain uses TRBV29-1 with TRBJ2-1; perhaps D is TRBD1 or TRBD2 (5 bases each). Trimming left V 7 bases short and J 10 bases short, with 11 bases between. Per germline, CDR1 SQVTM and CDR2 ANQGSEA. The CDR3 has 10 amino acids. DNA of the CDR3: TGCAGCGGGGGGACGGGGGAGCAGTTCTTC. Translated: CSGGTGEQFF.

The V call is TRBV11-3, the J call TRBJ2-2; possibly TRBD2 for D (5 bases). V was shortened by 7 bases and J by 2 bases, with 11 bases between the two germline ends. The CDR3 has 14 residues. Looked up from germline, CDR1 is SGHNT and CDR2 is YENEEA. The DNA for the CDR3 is TGTGCCAGCACCCGGGGTTTTAACACCGGGGAGCTGTTTTTT. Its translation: CASTRGFNTGELFF.

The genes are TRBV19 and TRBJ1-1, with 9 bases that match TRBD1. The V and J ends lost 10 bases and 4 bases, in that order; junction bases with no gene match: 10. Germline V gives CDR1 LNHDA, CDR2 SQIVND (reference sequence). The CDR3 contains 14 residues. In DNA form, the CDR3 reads TGTGCCACCGAACGGGGACAGGGTATCACTGAAGCTTTCTTT. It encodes CATERGQGITEAFF.

CDR3 DNA: TGTGCCACCAGCTGGCGGGTGGGCGGTCGTGAAGCAGATACGCAGTATTTT. The encoded protein is CATSWRVGGREADTQYF. The J gene is TRBJ2-3, the V gene TRBV15, with a possible D match to TRBD2 (5 bases). The CDR3 is 17 amino acids. Germline V gene sequence: CDR1 LNHNV, CDR2 YYDKDF (reference sequence). V was clipped by 5 bases and J by 4 bases, with 22 bases between them.

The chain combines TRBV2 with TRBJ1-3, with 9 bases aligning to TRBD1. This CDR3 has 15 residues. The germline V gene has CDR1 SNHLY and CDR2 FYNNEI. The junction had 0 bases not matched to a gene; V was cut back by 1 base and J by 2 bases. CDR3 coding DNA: TGTGCCAGCAGTGAAGGGGACAGGGCTGGAAACACCATATATTTT. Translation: CASSEGDRAGNTIYF. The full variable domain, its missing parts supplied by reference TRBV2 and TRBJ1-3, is EPEVTQTPSHQVTQMGQEVILRCVPISNHLYFYWYRQILGQKVEFLVSFYNNEISEKSEIFDDQFSVERPDGSNFTLKIRSTKLEDSAMYFCASSEGDRAGNTIYFGEGSWLTVV.

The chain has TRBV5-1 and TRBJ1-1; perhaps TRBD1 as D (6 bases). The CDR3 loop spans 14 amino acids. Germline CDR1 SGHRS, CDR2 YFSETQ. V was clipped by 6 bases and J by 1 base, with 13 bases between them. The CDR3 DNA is TGCGCCAGCACTACCGGACAGCGGAACACTGAAGCTTTCTTT. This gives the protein CASTTGQRNTEAFF.

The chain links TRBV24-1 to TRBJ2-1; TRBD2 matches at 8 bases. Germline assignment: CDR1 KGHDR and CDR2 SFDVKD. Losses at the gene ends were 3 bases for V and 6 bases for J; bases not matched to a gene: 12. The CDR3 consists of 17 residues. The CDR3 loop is CATSDPTRTSPTNEQFF. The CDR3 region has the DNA TGTGCCACCAGTGATCCAACACGGACTAGCCCCACCAATGAGCAGTTCTTC.

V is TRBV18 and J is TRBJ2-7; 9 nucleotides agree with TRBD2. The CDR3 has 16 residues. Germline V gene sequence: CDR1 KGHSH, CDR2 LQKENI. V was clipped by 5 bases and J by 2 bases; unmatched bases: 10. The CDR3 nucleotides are TGTGCCAGCTCATCCCGACTAGCGGAAAAAACCTACGAGCAGTACTTC. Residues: CASSSRLAEKTYEQYF.

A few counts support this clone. The CDR3 loop is CASSQRENTGELFF. CDR3 bases: TGCGCCAGCAGCCAGCGGGAGAACACCGGGGAGCTGTTTTTT. V is TRBV4-1 and J is TRBJ2-2, with a weak D call TRBD2 (6 bases). V shed 3 bases and J shed 1 base, with 6 bases lying between them. The length of the CDR3 is 14 residues. Germline lookup yields CDR1 MGHRA and CDR2 YSYEKL.

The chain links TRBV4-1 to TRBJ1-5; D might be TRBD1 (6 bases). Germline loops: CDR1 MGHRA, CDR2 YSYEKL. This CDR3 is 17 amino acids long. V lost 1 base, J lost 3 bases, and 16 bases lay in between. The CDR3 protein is CASSQGPAGAYNQPQHF. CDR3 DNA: TGCGCCAGCAGCCAAGGGCCGGCGGGGGCCTACAATCAGCCCCAGCATTTT.

CDR3 loop: CASSQDSLTGLGQPQHF. CDR3 in DNA: TGCGCCAGCAGCCAAGATAGCCTGACAGGGCTTGGTCAGCCCCAGCATTTT. The chain carries TRBV4-1 and TRBJ1-5, with 7 bases that match TRBD1. CDR1 and CDR2 (germline): MGHRA, YSYEKL. The V and J ends lost 0 bases and 6 bases, in that order; junction bases with no gene match: 11. The length of the CDR3 is 17 residues.

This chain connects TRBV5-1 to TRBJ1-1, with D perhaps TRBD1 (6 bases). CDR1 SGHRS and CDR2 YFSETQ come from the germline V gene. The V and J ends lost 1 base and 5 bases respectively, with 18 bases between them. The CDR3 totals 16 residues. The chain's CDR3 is CASSLLGTPGGTEAFF. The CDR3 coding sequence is TGCGCCAGCAGCTTGTTGGGGACACCGGGGGGTACTGAAGCTTTCTTT.

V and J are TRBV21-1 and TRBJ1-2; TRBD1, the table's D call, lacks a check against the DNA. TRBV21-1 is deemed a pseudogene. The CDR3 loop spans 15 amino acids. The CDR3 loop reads CASSAIPSSGYGYTF. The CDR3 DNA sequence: TGTGCCAGCAGCGCAATTCCCAGTTCTGGCTATGGCTACACCTTC.

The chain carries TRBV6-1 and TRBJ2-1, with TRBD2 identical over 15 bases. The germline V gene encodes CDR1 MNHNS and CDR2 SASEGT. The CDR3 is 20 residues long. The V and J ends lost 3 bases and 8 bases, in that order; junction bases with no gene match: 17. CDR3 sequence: CASSEDLGLGLAGGADEQFF. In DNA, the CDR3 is TGTGCCAGCAGTGAGGATCTGGGATTAGGACTAGCGGGAGGGGCCGATGAGCAGTTCTTC.

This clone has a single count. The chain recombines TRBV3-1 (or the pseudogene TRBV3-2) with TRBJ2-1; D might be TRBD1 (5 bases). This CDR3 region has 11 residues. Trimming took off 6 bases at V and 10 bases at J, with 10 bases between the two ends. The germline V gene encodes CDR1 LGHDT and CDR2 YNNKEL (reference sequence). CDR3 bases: TGTGCCAGCAGTCTAAGACAGGAGCAGTTCTTC. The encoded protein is CASSLRQEQFF.